What follows describes a single T cell receptor (beta chain). Its antigen is unidentified. Generated by immunoSEQ multiplex PCR, the TCRdb table keeps only in-frame clones and is missing some. The profile shows roughly 500,000 clones, roughly 87% of them singletons. This record belongs to a study of Ad26.COV2.S vaccination and SARS-CoV-2 variants. The overall study: Of the COV1001 trial arms, the Ad26.COV2.S arm included the donor. General study findings and limits: Using TCR breadth and depth analyses may have led to underestimated total T cell responses.

Indicated treatment: 15 to 20 received Ad26.COV2.S at low or high dose, single or two shots; about 5 received placebo; per-sample allocation not given. Day 63 after the first injection of vaccine or placebo was the sampling time. Recruitment in Boston yielded a donor of adult age, 18-55 years. The V and J ends lost 3 bases and 10 bases, in that order; junction bases with no gene match: 9. The CDR3 covers 14 residues. CDR1 is SGHKS, CDR2 YYEKEE, per germline (reference sequence). The rearrangement links TRBV5-5 to TRBJ1-1, with 10 bases fitting TRBD1. The sample here was peripheral blood, taken in a trial of Ad26.COV2.S vaccine versus placebo. The TCR sequence derives from a person between 18 and 60 years old who received the Ad26.COV2.S COVID-19 vaccine or a placebo. CDR3 in amino acids: CASSSTGGLVAAFF. CDR3 coding DNA: TGTGCCAGCAGCTCGACAGGGGGCTTAGTGGCAGCTTTCTTT.